Below, 18 T cell receptor beta chains from the same sample are listed, as sequenced in a study of vaccination and CD4 T cells after COVID-19. Once obtained from cultured CD4+ T cells, the DNA was sequenced using the Oncomine TCR Beta short-read assay. TCRdb reanalysed the PCR reads using MiXCR and keeps one entry per CDR3 protein. The sample holds more than 5,500 distinct CDR3 sequences, around 30% seen once. Stated treatment: approximately 11-day PBMC culture with coronavirus spike peptide pools or control peptides (ViraFEST assay). Gathering of the CD4+ T cells, from the unexposed donor, took place before the COVID-19 pandemic (2011-2018). Their antigen targets remain unknown. Sequencing was carried out using CD4+ T cells from blood, cultured in vitro. These receptors originate from a human donor in good health.

The V call is TRBV5-1, the J call TRBJ2-7; D may be TRBD1 (6 bases). The CDR3 spans 13 residues. CDR1 is SGHRS, CDR2 YFSETQ, per germline. V gave up 6 bases and J gave up 3 bases, with 13 bases separating them. The CDR3 DNA follows: TGCGCCAGCAAAATGGACAGAGGCTACGAGCAGTACTTC. Translated: CASKMDRGYEQYF.

This clonotype was observed a handful of times. The chain is built from TRBV19 and TRBJ2-3; maybe TRBD1 (7 bases). The V end was cut by 0 bases, the J end by 4 bases, with 26 bases between. This CDR3 contains 20 residues. Germline CDR1 is LNHDA and CDR2 is SQIVND (reference sequence). Written as DNA, the CDR3 is TGTGCCAGTAGTATAGAGGGACAGAGTAGCTTGTCGGGGGTGGCAGATACGCAGTATTTT. Translation: CASSIEGQSSLSGVADTQYF.

This clonotype was counted between two and nine times. The CDR3 protein is CASSRIGRLNSPLHF. CDR3 nucleotides: TGTGCCAGCAGTAGAATCGGACGGCTAAATTCACCCCTCCACTTT. The chain carries TRBV6-4 and TRBJ1-6; no firm D call. The germline gives CDR1 MRHNA, CDR2 SNTAGT. Trimming took off 5 bases at V and 7 bases at J, with 15 bases between the two ends. CDR3 length: 15 amino acids.

This chain connects TRBV20-1 to TRBJ2-1, with a possible D match to TRBD1 (5 bases). CDR3 length: 14 residues. Germline CDR1 DFQATT, CDR2 SNEGSKA (reference sequence). Trimming pared 3 bases from V and 2 bases from J, leaving 11 bases between. In nucleotides, the CDR3 is TGCAGTGCTAGTATAGGGGATGCCTACAATGAGCAGTTCTTC. Amino acid sequence: CSASIGDAYNEQFF.

This clonotype is labeled as medium-sized. The rearrangement joins TRBV20-1 to TRBJ1-2; D is unclear. CDR3 length: 11 residues. Germline assignment: CDR1 DFQATT and CDR2 SNEGSKA (reference sequence). Trimming removed 5 bases from V and 4 bases from J, with 8 bases in between. In DNA form, the CDR3 reads TGCAGTGCTTTTAACAGCTATGGCTACACCTTC. This codes for CSAFNSYGYTF.

The chain has TRBV2 and TRBJ1-5; D call uncertain. The V and J ends lost 6 bases and 1 base respectively, with 16 bases between them. The germline gives CDR1 SNHLY, CDR2 FYNNEI. The CDR3 has 16 amino acids. CDR3 coding DNA: TGTGCCAGCAGGCGAACCCTGGCAAGGAGCAATCAGCCCCAGCATTTT. It translates to CASRRTLARSNQPQHF.

This clonotype was counted between two and nine times. The rearrangement links TRBV2 to TRBJ2-3; D unresolved. This CDR3 is 13 amino acids long. V gave up 1 base and J gave up 9 bases, with 11 bases separating them. Germline V gives CDR1 SNHLY, CDR2 FYNNEI. The CDR3 nucleotides are TGTGCCAGCAGTGAAGACGGGCCAGGAACGCAGTATTTT. Its translation: CASSEDGPGTQYF.

The rearrangement joins TRBV29-1 to TRBJ1-1; no reliable D call. Germline V gene lookup returns CDR1 SQVTM and CDR2 ANQGSEA. Trimming left V 7 bases short and J 3 bases short, with 24 bases between. The CDR3 totals 16 residues. The CDR3 is CSADHGLGFTYTEAFF. DNA of the CDR3: TGCAGCGCTGACCATGGCTTAGGATTTACGTACACTGAAGCTTTCTTT.

This clonotype was seen a handful of times. The chain joins TRBV20-1 to TRBJ2-7; 8 positions agree with TRBD2. The CDR3 is 14 residues long. Germline-derived CDR1 and CDR2 are DFQATT and SNEGSKA (reference sequence). After removal of 3 bases from V and 2 bases from J, the junction contained 6 bases not matched to a gene. Here the CDR3 reads CSARKLADPYEQYF. CDR3 nucleotide sequence: TGCAGTGCTAGGAAACTAGCGGACCCCTACGAGCAGTACTTC.

This clonotype turned up a few times. This sequence joins TRBV2 and TRBJ2-1; 10 bases are shared with TRBD2. The ends lost 4 bases at V and 6 bases at J; junction bases unmatched: 6. The CDR3 runs 15 residues. The germline V gene encodes CDR1 SNHLY and CDR2 FYNNEI. In DNA, the CDR3 is TGTGCCAGCAGTGGAGCTAGCGGGGGCCTCAATGAGCAGTTCTTC. Translated, it gives CASSGASGGLNEQFF.

The V and J genes are TRBV12-3 or TRBV12-4 and TRBJ2-7; 9 bases are shared with TRBD1. Unmatched junction bases numbered 5, after V lost 5 bases and J lost 3 bases. The CDR3 loop spans 14 amino acids. CDR3 loop: CASSPGQGIYEQYF. CDR3 DNA sequence: TGTGCCAGCAGTCCGGGACAGGGTATCTACGAGCAGTACTTC.

The sample holds a few counts of this clonotype. This sequence joins TRBV10-1 and TRBJ1-1; D may be TRBD1 (5 bases). Per the germline V gene, CDR1 is WNHNN and CDR2 is SYGVQD (reference sequence). CDR3 length equals 15 residues. V shed 0 bases and J shed 4 bases, with 12 bases lying between them. The CDR3 DNA reads as TGCGCCAGCAGTGAGTCTGCGGGGACGGGCACTGAAGCTTTCTTT. It codes for CASSESAGTGTEAFF.

The sample holds a few counts of this clonotype. The chain joins TRBV7-9 to TRBJ2-7, with TRBD1 matching over 7 bases. The CDR3 is made up of 14 amino acids. The ends lost 1 base at V and 3 bases at J; junction bases unmatched: 3. CDR1 SEHNR and CDR2 FQNEAQ come from the germline V gene (reference sequence). CDR3 bases: TGTGCCAGCAGCTTAGGGGACAGTTACTACGAGCAGTACTTC. Protein product: CASSLGDSYYEQYF.

The gene calls are TRBV11-1 and TRBJ2-7, with D perhaps being TRBD1 or TRBD2 (5 bases each). This CDR3 has 14 residues. Germline V CDR1 and CDR2: SGHAT, FQDESV (reference sequence). V dropped 0 bases and J dropped 2 bases, with 8 bases sitting between them. The CDR3 loop reads CASSLAGPTYEQYF. DNA for the CDR3: TGTGCCAGCAGCTTAGCGGGACCAACCTACGAGCAGTACTTC.

The J gene is TRBJ1-2, the V gene TRBV12-3 or TRBV12-4; D unclear. The CDR3 length is 12 residues. The germline V and J ends were trimmed by 2 bases and 8 bases, with 9 bases remaining between them. The CDR3 nucleotides read TGTGCCAGCAGTTTACTCCTGGAAGGCTACACCTTC. Encoded protein: CASSLLLEGYTF.

The chain couples TRBV30 to TRBJ1-6; D may be TRBD1 (6 bases). In germline, CDR1 is GTSNPN, CDR2 SVGIG (reference sequence). CDR3 length: 13 residues. V lost 7 bases and J lost 5, with 12 bases in between. The CDR3 region is CASQGGDNSPLHF. CDR3 DNA sequence: TGTGCCTCCCAAGGGGGGGATAATTCACCCCTCCACTTT.

This clonotype was counted between two and nine times. V gene TRBV6-2 or TRBV6-3 combines with J gene TRBJ2-5; the match to TRBD2 covers 10 bases. The CDR3 runs 16 residues. Germline CDR1 is MNHEY and CDR2 is SVGEGT. V lost 4 bases to trimming and J lost 0 bases; unmatched junction nucleotides: 5. CDR3 amino acids: CASSFRLAGDQETQYF. CDR3 DNA sequence: TGTGCCAGCAGTTTCAGGCTAGCGGGGGACCAAGAGACCCAGTACTTC.

A few counts support this clonotype. The J gene is TRBJ1-5, the V gene TRBV6-1; D not certain. CDR1 is MNHNS, CDR2 SASEGT, per germline. The CDR3 loop spans 13 amino acids. V lost 10 bases and J lost 0, with 10 bases in between. CDR3 sequence (DNA): TGTGCCACCAGACTTTCTAGCAATCAGCCCCAGCATTTT. Translated: CATRLSSNQPQHF.